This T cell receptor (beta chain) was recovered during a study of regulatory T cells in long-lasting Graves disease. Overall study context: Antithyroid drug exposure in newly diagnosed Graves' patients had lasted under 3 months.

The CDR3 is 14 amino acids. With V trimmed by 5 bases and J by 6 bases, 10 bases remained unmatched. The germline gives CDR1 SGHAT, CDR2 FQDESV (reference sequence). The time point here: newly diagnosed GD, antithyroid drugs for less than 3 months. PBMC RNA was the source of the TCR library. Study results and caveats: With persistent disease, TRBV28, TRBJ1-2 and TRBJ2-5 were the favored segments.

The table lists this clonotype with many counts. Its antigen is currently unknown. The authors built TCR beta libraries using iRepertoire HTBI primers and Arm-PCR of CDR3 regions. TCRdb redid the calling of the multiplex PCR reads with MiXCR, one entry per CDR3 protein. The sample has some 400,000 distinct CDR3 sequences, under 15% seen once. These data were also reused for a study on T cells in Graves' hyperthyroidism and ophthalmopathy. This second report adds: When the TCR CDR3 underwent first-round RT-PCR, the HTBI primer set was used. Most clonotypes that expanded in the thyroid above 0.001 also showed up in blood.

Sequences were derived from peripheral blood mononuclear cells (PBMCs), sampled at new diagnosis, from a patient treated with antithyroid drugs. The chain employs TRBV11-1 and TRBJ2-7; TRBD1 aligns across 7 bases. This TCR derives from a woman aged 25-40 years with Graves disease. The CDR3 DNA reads TGTGCCAGCAGCCAGGACAGGTCACCTCTCGAGCAGTACTTC. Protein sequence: CASSQDRSPLEQYF.